This T cell receptor (beta chain) derives from a study of PD-1 blockade in mismatch repair-deficient tumors. In regard to this clone: Its antigen is still unknown.

Assay: immunoSEQ multiplex PCR; the TCRdb copy retains only in-frame clones and omits some. The data hold 8,500 to 10,000 clones, with approximately 83% observed a single time. The trim removed 4 bases at V and 3 bases at J, leaving 5 bases unmatched. CDR3 size: 16 residues. CDR1 is SGHNT and CDR2 is YENEEA in the germline V gene. The time point denotes: approximately ten-day in vitro stimulation with candidate neoantigen peptide 2. The TCR-sequenced patients were a few responders to pembrolizumab. Cells were stimulated around 10 days with each of 7 or 8 ELISpot-reactive neoantigens. Baseline for clone expansion was a parallel culture with no peptide.

This specimen was cells cultured in vitro, taken from a patient treated with pembrolizumab. This receptor was identified in an adult with mismatch repair-deficient cancer. This rearrangement joins TRBV11-3 to TRBJ2-1, with 11 bases lining up with TRBD2. This CDR3 reads CASSSQGLADYNEQFF. In nucleotides, the CDR3 is TGTGCCAGCAGCTCTCAGGGACTAGCGGACTACAATGAGCAGTTCTTC.